This T cell receptor (beta chain) appears in the sequencing data of a study of neoadjuvant anti-PD-1 for oral cavity cancer. About the study: Nivolumab at 3 mg/kg was mostly given biweekly, three to four doses, pre-surgery.

Study-level results: Treg/Th17 ratio rose with pretreatment blood and fell with post-treatment tumor TCRbeta clonality.

Time point here: after neoadjuvant nivolumab, at surgical resection. In regard to this clone: Its antigen is as yet unknown.

The assay was immunoSEQ multiplex PCR, and TCRdb's table has in-frame clones only and misses some. The data show 33,000 or so clones, roughly 80% seen once. Germline V gene sequence: CDR1 DFQATT, CDR2 SNEGSKA (reference sequence). The CDR3 has 11 amino acids. The TCR comes from a person between 40 and 79 years old with oral cavity squamous cell carcinoma. The chain has TRBV20-1 and TRBJ2-1; no reliable D call. The material was PBMCs, obtained after nivolumab (anti-PD-1) treatment. The CDR3 DNA is TGCAGCGGCCTTTACTACAATGAGCAGTTCTTC. It specifies CSGLYYNEQFF.